The rows below give T cell receptor beta chains drawn from one sample of a study of cytomegalovirus exposure and HLA in healthy donors. The repertoire was sequenced with immunoSEQ multiplex PCR; TCRdb's copy has only in-frame clones and lacks some. Here the sample spans roughly 150,000 clones, roughly four fifths being singletons. Specimen: PBMCs. These receptors all come from a man in his forties in good health and CMV-seronegative. Each CDR3 is given with its conserved first and last residue. D genes are given only for firm matches. The size entry is marked missing in some rows and otherwise reads once, few, many or a size class.

v_call: TRBV15
j_call: TRBJ2-5
d_call: NA
clone_size: NA
cdr3_aa: CATSPGLGSETQYF
cdr3_nt: TGTGCCACCAGCCCAGGTCTTGGCTCCGAGACCCAGTACTTC

v_call: TRBV9
j_call: TRBJ2-5
d_call: TRBD2
clone_size: NA
cdr3_aa: CASSPSGRRGETQYF
cdr3_nt: TGTGCCAGCAGCCCTAGCGGGAGACGGGGAGAGACCCAGTACTTC

v_call: TRBV6-1
j_call: TRBJ2-1
d_call: NA
clone_size: NA
cdr3_aa: CASSESGASYNEQFF
cdr3_nt: TGTGCCAGCAGTGAAAGCGGAGCCTCCTACAATGAGCAGTTCTTC

v_call: TRBV28
j_call: TRBJ2-4
d_call: TRBD1
clone_size: NA
cdr3_aa: CASSWGQINSQYF
cdr3_nt: TGTGCCAGCAGTTGGGGACAGATAAACAGTCAGTACTTC

v_call: TRBV7-9
j_call: TRBJ2-7
d_call: TRBD2
clone_size: NA
cdr3_aa: CASSNRGGRIYEQYF
cdr3_nt: TGTGCCAGCAGCAACCGGGGAGGGCGGATCTACGAGCAGTACTTC

v_call: TRBV7-9
j_call: TRBJ2-7
d_call: NA
clone_size: NA
cdr3_aa: CASSRDIYEQYF
cdr3_nt: TGTGCCAGCAGCCGAGACATTTACGAGCAGTACTTC

v_call: TRBV19
j_call: TRBJ2-5
d_call: NA
clone_size: NA
cdr3_aa: CASSIVGGQETQYF
cdr3_nt: TGTGCCAGTAGTATAGTTGGCGGACAAGAGACCCAGTACTTC

v_call: TRBV4-1
j_call: TRBJ2-1
d_call: TRBD2
clone_size: NA
cdr3_aa: CASSQGGVAGESTMSNEQLF
cdr3_nt: TGCGCCAGCAGCCAAGGGGGTGTAGCGGGAGAAAGTACGATGAGCAATGAGCAGCTCTTC

v_call: TRBV10-1
j_call: TRBJ2-7
d_call: TRBD2
clone_size: few
cdr3_aa: CASSAGGLQTYEQYF
cdr3_nt: TGCGCCAGCTCAGCGGGAGGGCTCCAAACCTACGAGCAGTACTTC

v_call: TRBV5-1
j_call: TRBJ2-3
d_call: NA
clone_size: NA
cdr3_aa: CASSYSGGISTDTQYF
cdr3_nt: TGCGCCAGCAGTTATAGCGGAGGGATTAGCACAGATACGCAGTATTTT

v_call: TRBV29-1
j_call: TRBJ2-1
d_call: TRBD2
clone_size: NA
cdr3_aa: CSVSWTSGRAPSDEQFF
cdr3_nt: TGCAGCGTCTCTTGGACTAGCGGGAGGGCTCCCTCGGATGAGCAGTTCTTC

v_call: TRBV9
j_call: TRBJ1-3
d_call: TRBD1
clone_size: NA
cdr3_aa: CASSATLDRDISGNTIYF
cdr3_nt: TGTGCCAGCAGCGCGACCTTGGACAGGGATATCTCTGGAAACACCATATATTTT

v_call: TRBV5-1
j_call: TRBJ1-2
d_call: NA
clone_size: NA
cdr3_aa: CASSLTAPYGYTF
cdr3_nt: TGCGCCAGCAGCTTGACAGCCCCGTATGGCTACACCTTC

v_call: TRBV11-2
j_call: TRBJ1-1
d_call: NA
clone_size: many
cdr3_aa: CASSSPRNTEAFF
cdr3_nt: TGTGCCAGCAGCTCCCCGCGGAACACTGAAGCTTTCTTT

v_call: TRBV7-3
j_call: TRBJ2-3
d_call: TRBD2
clone_size: NA
cdr3_aa: CASSLTAREVDTQYF
cdr3_nt: TGTGCCAGCAGCTTAACTGCGCGGGAGGTAGATACGCAGTATTTT

v_call: TRBV5-1
j_call: TRBJ2-7
d_call: TRBD2
clone_size: once
cdr3_aa: CASSPGLAGYEQYF
cdr3_nt: TGCGCCAGCAGTCCTGGACTAGCGGGATACGAGCAGTACTTC

v_call: TRBV7-2
j_call: TRBJ2-7
d_call: TRBD2
clone_size: few
cdr3_aa: CASSEGTSYEQYF
cdr3_nt: TGTGCCAGCAGCGAGGGGACTAGCTACGAGCAGTACTTC

v_call: TRBV27
j_call: TRBJ2-7
d_call: NA
clone_size: NA
cdr3_aa: CASSPRLGEYEQYF
cdr3_nt: TGTGCCAGCAGTCCCCGACTAGGGGAGTACGAGCAGTACTTC

v_call: TRBV19
j_call: TRBJ1-5
d_call: NA
clone_size: NA
cdr3_aa: CASRGTGVLYSNQPQHF
cdr3_nt: TGTGCCAGTAGGGGCACCGGGGTCCTTTATAGCAATCAGCCCCAGCATTTT

v_call: TRBV2
j_call: TRBJ2-5
d_call: NA
clone_size: NA
cdr3_aa: CASSDRGTAEETQYF
cdr3_nt: TGTGCCAGCAGTGATCGGGGGACAGCCGAAGAGACCCAGTACTTC

v_call: TRBV19
j_call: TRBJ2-6
d_call: NA
clone_size: NA
cdr3_aa: CASSNYLGSGANGLTF
cdr3_nt: TGTGCCAGTAGTAATTATCTTGGCTCTGGGGCCAACGGCCTGACTTTC

v_call: TRBV5-1
j_call: TRBJ2-5
d_call: NA
clone_size: NA
cdr3_aa: CASSLFVSGKETQYF
cdr3_nt: TGCGCCAGCAGCTTGTTTGTTTCAGGGAAGGAGACCCAGTACTTC

v_call: TRBV28
j_call: TRBJ2-1
d_call: TRBD1
clone_size: NA
cdr3_aa: CASSRARDRENEQFF
cdr3_nt: TGTGCCAGCAGCCGAGCTCGGGACAGGGAAAATGAGCAGTTCTTC

v_call: TRBV7-8
j_call: TRBJ2-7
d_call: TRBD2
clone_size: NA
cdr3_aa: CASRTSSGSYEQYF
cdr3_nt: TGTGCCAGCCGCACCTCTAGCGGATCCTACGAGCAGTACTTC

v_call: TRBV5-6
j_call: TRBJ2-1
d_call: TRBD2
clone_size: NA
cdr3_aa: CASSLGLAAVEQFF
cdr3_nt: TGTGCCAGCAGCTTGGGACTAGCCGCCGTTGAGCAGTTCTTC

v_call: TRBV19
j_call: TRBJ1-2
d_call: NA
clone_size: NA
cdr3_aa: CASSNQDWDGYTF
cdr3_nt: TGTGCCAGTAGTAACCAGGATTGGGATGGCTACACCTTC

v_call: TRBV4-2
j_call: TRBJ2-1
d_call: TRBD2
clone_size: once
cdr3_aa: CASSQEELAGANEQFF
cdr3_nt: TGTGCCAGCAGCCAAGAGGAGCTAGCGGGGGCCAATGAGCAGTTCTTC

v_call: TRBV7-3
j_call: TRBJ1-4
d_call: TRBD1
clone_size: NA
cdr3_aa: CASSLSEDRAHEKLFF
cdr3_nt: TGTGCCAGCAGCTTAAGTGAGGACAGGGCCCATGAAAAACTGTTTTTT

v_call: TRBV19
j_call: TRBJ1-3
d_call: TRBD1
clone_size: NA
cdr3_aa: CASSIRAGQINSYSGNTIYF
cdr3_nt: TGTGCCAGTAGTATAAGGGCGGGACAGATTAATTCGTATTCTGGAAACACCATATATTTT

v_call: TRBV29-1
j_call: TRBJ2-1
d_call: NA
clone_size: NA
cdr3_aa: CSVDYGNEQFF
cdr3_nt: TGCAGCGTTGATTACGGCAATGAGCAGTTCTTC

v_call: TRBV6-5
j_call: TRBJ2-7
d_call: NA
clone_size: NA
cdr3_aa: CASSPGLISYEQYF
cdr3_nt: TGTGCCAGCAGTCCCGGACTGATATCCTACGAGCAGTACTTC

v_call: TRBV2
j_call: TRBJ1-3
d_call: TRBD1
clone_size: once
cdr3_aa: CASSDRTGAGNTIYF
cdr3_nt: TGTGCCAGCAGTGATAGGACAGGGGCTGGAAACACCATATATTTT

v_call: TRBV28
j_call: TRBJ1-4
d_call: NA
clone_size: once
cdr3_aa: CASSLQGLDEKLFF
cdr3_nt: TGTGCCAGCAGTTTACAGGGGTTGGATGAAAAACTGTTTTTT

v_call: TRBV4-2
j_call: TRBJ2-3
d_call: TRBD2
clone_size: NA
cdr3_aa: CASSQDLGTSEDTQYF
cdr3_nt: TGTGCCAGCAGCCAAGATTTGGGGACTAGCGAAGATACGCAGTATTTT

v_call: TRBV6-5
j_call: TRBJ2-5
d_call: TRBD2
clone_size: NA
cdr3_aa: CASSYGLAGAETQYF
cdr3_nt: TGTGCCAGCAGTTATGGACTAGCGGGAGCGGAGACCCAGTACTTC

v_call: TRBV29-1
j_call: TRBJ1-2
d_call: TRBD1
clone_size: NA
cdr3_aa: CSVRPGQGDGYTF
cdr3_nt: TGCAGCGTACGGCCGGGACAGGGTGATGGCTACACCTTC

v_call: TRBV10-1
j_call: TRBJ1-5
d_call: TRBD1
clone_size: NA
cdr3_aa: CATSQGASNQPQHF
cdr3_nt: TGCGCCACATCTCAGGGGGCTAGCAATCAGCCCCAGCATTTT

v_call: TRBV7-8
j_call: TRBJ2-1
d_call: TRBD1
clone_size: NA
cdr3_aa: CASSPRGPSAAEQFF
cdr3_nt: TGTGCCAGCAGCCCTAGGGGGCCCAGCGCCGCTGAGCAGTTCTTC

v_call: TRBV7-9
j_call: TRBJ2-7
d_call: NA
clone_size: few
cdr3_aa: CASSPEGHFYEQYF
cdr3_nt: TGTGCCAGCAGCCCAGAAGGACACTTCTACGAGCAGTACTTC

v_call: TRBV2
j_call: TRBJ1-1
d_call: TRBD1
clone_size: NA
cdr3_aa: CASRGQGYTEAFF
cdr3_nt: TGTGCCAGCAGGGGACAGGGCTACACTGAAGCTTTCTTT

v_call: TRBV7-2
j_call: TRBJ1-2
d_call: TRBD1
clone_size: NA
cdr3_aa: CASSVIGDRVSVGYTF
cdr3_nt: TGTGCCAGCAGCGTAATTGGTGACAGGGTTTCCGTTGGCTACACCTTC

v_call: TRBV7-7
j_call: TRBJ1-2
d_call: TRBD1
clone_size: once
cdr3_aa: CASSPRTGSDPHGYTF
cdr3_nt: TGTGCTAGCAGCCCGCGGACAGGGTCGGATCCCCATGGCTACACCTTC

v_call: TRBV15
j_call: TRBJ1-1
d_call: NA
clone_size: NA
cdr3_aa: CATSRERMNTEAFF
cdr3_nt: TGTGCCACCAGCAGAGAGAGAATGAACACTGAAGCTTTCTTT

v_call: TRBV7-9
j_call: TRBJ2-2
d_call: TRBD1
clone_size: NA
cdr3_aa: CASSLGTGGVGELFF
cdr3_nt: TGTGCCAGCAGCCTCGGGACAGGGGGTGTCGGGGAGCTGTTTTTT

v_call: TRBV18
j_call: TRBJ1-1
d_call: NA
clone_size: NA
cdr3_aa: CASSPGQNTEAFF
cdr3_nt: TGTGCCAGCTCACCAGGGCAGAACACTGAAGCTTTCTTT

v_call: TRBV5-6
j_call: TRBJ1-4
d_call: NA
clone_size: NA
cdr3_aa: CASSSGIYGEKLFF
cdr3_nt: TGTGCCAGCAGCTCCGGGATCTACGGGGAAAAACTGTTTTTT

v_call: TRBV7-3
j_call: TRBJ2-3
d_call: NA
clone_size: NA
cdr3_aa: CASSLNGGTDTQYF
cdr3_nt: TGTGCCAGCAGCTTAAATGGAGGGACAGATACGCAGTATTTT

v_call: TRBV18
j_call: TRBJ2-1
d_call: TRBD2
clone_size: NA
cdr3_aa: CASSPTSGDNEQFF
cdr3_nt: TGTGCCAGCTCACCAACTAGCGGGGACAATGAGCAGTTCTTC

v_call: TRBV15
j_call: TRBJ2-7
d_call: TRBD2
clone_size: NA
cdr3_aa: CATSRGALAGYEQYF
cdr3_nt: TGTGCCACCAGCAGAGGGGCACTAGCGGGTTACGAGCAGTACTTC

v_call: TRBV27
j_call: TRBJ2-1
d_call: NA
clone_size: NA
cdr3_aa: CASSYILRDNEQFF
cdr3_nt: TGTGCCAGCAGTTATATTTTGAGGGACAATGAGCAGTTCTTC

v_call: TRBV11-2
j_call: TRBJ1-4
d_call: NA
clone_size: NA
cdr3_aa: CASSFVGPGPGEKLFF
cdr3_nt: TGTGCCAGCAGCTTTGTCGGCCCAGGGCCAGGCGAAAAACTGTTTTTT

v_call: TRBV4-1
j_call: TRBJ2-1
d_call: NA
clone_size: NA
cdr3_aa: CASSQEVPGQIYNEQFF
cdr3_nt: TGCGCCAGCAGCCAAGAGGTACCGGGACAAATCTACAATGAGCAGTTCTTC

v_call: TRBV7-9
j_call: TRBJ2-7
d_call: NA
clone_size: once
cdr3_aa: CASSGVWRASYEQYF
cdr3_nt: TGTGCCAGCAGCGGCGTGTGGCGGGCCTCCTACGAGCAGTACTTC